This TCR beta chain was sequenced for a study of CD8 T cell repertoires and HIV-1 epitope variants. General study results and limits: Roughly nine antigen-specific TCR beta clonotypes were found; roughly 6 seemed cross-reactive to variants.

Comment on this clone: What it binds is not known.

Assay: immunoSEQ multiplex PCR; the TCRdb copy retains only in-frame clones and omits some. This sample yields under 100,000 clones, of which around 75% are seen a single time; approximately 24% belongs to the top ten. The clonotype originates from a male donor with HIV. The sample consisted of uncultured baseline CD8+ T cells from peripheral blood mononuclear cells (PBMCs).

CDR3: CASSTLTSGGAKDTQYF. The CDR3 DNA reads TGTGCCAGCAGCACCCTCACTAGCGGGGGGGCAAAAGATACGCAGTATTTT. The rearrangement links TRBV7-9 to TRBJ2-3; 13 nucleotides align to TRBD2. After removal of 5 bases from V and 5 bases from J, the junction contained 10 bases not matched to a gene. Per the germline V gene, CDR1 is SEHNR and CDR2 is FQNEAQ (reference sequence). The CDR3 totals 17 residues.